The 12 T cell receptor beta chains listed next were all sequenced from one sample in a study of blood T cell repertoires in COVID-19. The table came from immunoSEQ multiplex PCR; TCRdb's copy has only in-frame clones and leaves some out. This table holds 100,000 to 150,000 clones, 80% to 85% found once. The sequenced sample consisted of PBMCs or T cells enriched from blood (not recorded which). Every receptor here comes from a woman aged 30 to 39 who had recovered from COVID-19.

This chain uses TRBV5-6 with TRBJ1-5; possibly TRBD1 for D (6 bases). CDR1 is SGHDT and CDR2 is YYEEEE in the germline V gene. The CDR3 consists of 15 residues. V dropped 4 bases and J dropped 4 bases, with 15 bases sitting between them. The CDR3 loop is CASSNTQGRNQPQHF. The DNA of the CDR3 is TGTGCCAGCAGCAATACACAGGGACGAAATCAGCCCCAGCATTTT.

J is TRBJ2-2 and V is TRBV2; maybe TRBD1 (6 bases). Trimming shortened V by 7 bases and J by 5 bases, and 17 bases separated the two germline ends. The CDR3 is 15 amino acids. Germline CDR1 is SNHLY and CDR2 is FYNNEI. In nucleotides, the CDR3 is TGTGCCAGCACAGGACAGACCGGAAGGACCGGGGAGCTGTTTTTT. Residues: CASTGQTGRTGELFF.

CDR3 region: CASSLGLAGGETQYF. CDR3 nucleotide sequence: TGTGCCAGCAGCTTAGGACTAGCGGGAGGGGAGACCCAGTACTTC. The chain employs TRBV7-2 and TRBJ2-5, with 14 nucleotides matching TRBD2. In germline, CDR1 is SGHTA, CDR2 FQGNSA. The CDR3 covers 15 residues. Trimming removed 1 base from V and 5 bases from J; junction bases left unmatched: 0.

In its sample, this clone was seen many times. CDR3 coding DNA: TGCGCCAGCACTACTGGGGGACTAGACGGATTAGAGACCCAGTACTTC. As protein: CASTTGGLDGLETQYF. V is TRBV5-1 and J is TRBJ2-5; 8 bases align to TRBD2. CDR3 size: 16 residues. Germline CDR1 reads SGHRS; CDR2 reads YFSETQ. The junction had 14 bases not matched to a gene; V was cut back by 6 bases and J by 4 bases.

The chain combines TRBV9 with TRBJ2-7; D not certain. Germline V CDR1 and CDR2: SGDLS, YYNGEE. Trimming removed 0 bases from V and 1 base from J, with 11 bases in between. The CDR3 contains 15 residues. DNA for the CDR3: TGTGCCAGCAGCGTAGTCGTCGGCGGATCCTACGAGCAGTACTTC. Residues: CASSVVVGGSYEQYF.

The genes are TRBV19 and TRBJ2-7; 8 positions agree with TRBD1. Germline V gene lookup returns CDR1 LNHDA and CDR2 SQIVND (reference sequence). V lost 5 bases, J lost 5 bases, and 5 bases stayed unmatched. The CDR3 has 13 amino acids. CDR3 DNA sequence: TGTGCCAGTAGTGCGACAGGGGTCCACGAGCAGTACTTC. Its translation: CASSATGVHEQYF.

The chain joins TRBV7-2 to TRBJ2-3; perhaps TRBD2 as D (6 bases). This CDR3 spans 15 amino acids. Germline CDR1 SGHTA, CDR2 FQGNSA. The germline V and J ends were trimmed by 1 base and 5 bases, with 13 bases remaining between them. In DNA form, the CDR3 reads TGTGCCAGCAGCTTAGAACCAGGGAGGAAAGATACGCAGTATTTT. It yields the protein CASSLEPGRKDTQYF.

CDR3 region: CSVLNTYRGAGELFF. The CDR3 DNA sequence: TGCAGCGTTCTAAACACCTACAGGGGAGCCGGGGAGCTGTTTTTT. The genes are TRBV29-1 and TRBJ2-2, with 7 bases that match TRBD1. V shed 5 bases, J shed 6 bases, and the junction held 12 bases outside the gene matches. The CDR3 consists of 15 residues. Germline V CDR1 and CDR2: SQVTM, ANQGSEA.

The chain joins TRBV5-6 to TRBJ2-2, with unresolved D. In germline, CDR1 is SGHDT, CDR2 YYEEEE. This CDR3 has 15 amino acids. V was cut by 2 bases and J by 1 base, with 9 bases left in between. CDR3 amino acids: CASSLLAMNTGELFF. The CDR3, as DNA: TGTGCCAGCAGCTTATTAGCCATGAACACCGGGGAGCTGTTTTTT.

The chain employs TRBV18 and TRBJ1-2; D is possibly TRBD1 (5 bases). V was shortened by 3 bases and J by 4 bases, with 12 bases between the two germline ends. Germline V CDR1 and CDR2: KGHSH, LQKENI. CDR3 length: 14 amino acids. The CDR3, as DNA: TGTGCCAGCTCACCGTTTGTGGGGGGCTATGGCTACACCTTC. Translating gives CASSPFVGGYGYTF.

This clone has only a few counts. The chain combines TRBV5-4 with TRBJ2-1, with TRBD2 as a possible D gene (5 bases). V lost 2 bases and J lost 0, with 9 bases in between. CDR3 length: 15 residues. The germline gives CDR1 SGHNT, CDR2 YYREEE (reference sequence). For the CDR3, the DNA is TGTGCCAGCAGCTTAGAGGGAAACTCCTACAATGAGCAGTTCTTC. Protein: CASSLEGNSYNEQFF.

V gene TRBV6-5 combines with J gene TRBJ1-4, with no clear D. The CDR3 is made up of 13 amino acids. Looked up from germline, CDR1 is MNHEY and CDR2 is SVGAGI. V was trimmed by 10 bases and J by 4 bases, leaving 13 bases between them. The CDR3 here is CATRFSNNEKLFF. The DNA for the CDR3 is TGTGCCACCCGTTTTAGCAATAATGAAAAACTGTTTTTT.